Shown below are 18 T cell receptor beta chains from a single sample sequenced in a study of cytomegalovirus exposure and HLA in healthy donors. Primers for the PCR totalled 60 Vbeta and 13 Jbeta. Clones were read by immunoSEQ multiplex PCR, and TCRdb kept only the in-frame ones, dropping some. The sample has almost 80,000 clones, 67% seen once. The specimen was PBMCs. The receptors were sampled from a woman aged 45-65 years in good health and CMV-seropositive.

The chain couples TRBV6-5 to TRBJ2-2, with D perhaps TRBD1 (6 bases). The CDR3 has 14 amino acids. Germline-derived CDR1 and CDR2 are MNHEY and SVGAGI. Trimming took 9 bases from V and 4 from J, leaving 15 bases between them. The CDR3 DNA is TGTGCCAGTGCATTTTCCAGGGGCACCGGGGAGCTGTTTTTT. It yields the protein CASAFSRGTGELFF.

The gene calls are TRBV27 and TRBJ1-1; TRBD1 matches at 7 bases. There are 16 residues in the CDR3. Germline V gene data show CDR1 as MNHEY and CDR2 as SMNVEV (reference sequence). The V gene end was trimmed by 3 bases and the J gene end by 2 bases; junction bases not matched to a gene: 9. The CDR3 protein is CASSFSRDSLNTEAFF. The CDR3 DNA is TGTGCCAGCAGTTTCTCTCGGGACAGTTTAAACACTGAAGCTTTCTTT.

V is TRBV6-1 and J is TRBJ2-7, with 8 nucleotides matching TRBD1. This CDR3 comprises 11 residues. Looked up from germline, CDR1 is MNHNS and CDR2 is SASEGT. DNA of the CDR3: TGTGCCACCTGGACAGGGAGCGAGCAGCACGTC. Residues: CATWTGSEQHV.

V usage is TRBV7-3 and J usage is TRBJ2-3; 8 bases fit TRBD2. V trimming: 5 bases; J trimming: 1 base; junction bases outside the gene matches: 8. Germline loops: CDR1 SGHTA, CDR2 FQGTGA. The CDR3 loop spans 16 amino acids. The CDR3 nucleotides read TGTGCCAGCAGCCACCGGGGGGGTGGTGGCACAGATACGCAGTATTTT. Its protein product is CASSHRGGGGTDTQYF.

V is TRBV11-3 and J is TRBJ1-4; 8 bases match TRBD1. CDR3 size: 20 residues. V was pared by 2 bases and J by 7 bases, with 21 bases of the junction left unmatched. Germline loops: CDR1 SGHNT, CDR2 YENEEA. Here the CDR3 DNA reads TGTGCCAGCAGCTTATCCCCTCCGGACAGGGCTCCTATTTGGGGTGAAAAACTGTTTTTT. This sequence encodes CASSLSPPDRAPIWGEKLFF.

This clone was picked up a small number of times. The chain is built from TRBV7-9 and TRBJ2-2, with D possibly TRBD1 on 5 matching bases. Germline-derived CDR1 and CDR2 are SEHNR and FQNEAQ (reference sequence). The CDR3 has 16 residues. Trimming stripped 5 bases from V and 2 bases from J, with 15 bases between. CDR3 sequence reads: CASSLFGHLNTGELFF. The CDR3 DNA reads TGTGCCAGCAGCCTATTCGGACACCTAAACACCGGGGAGCTGTTTTTT.

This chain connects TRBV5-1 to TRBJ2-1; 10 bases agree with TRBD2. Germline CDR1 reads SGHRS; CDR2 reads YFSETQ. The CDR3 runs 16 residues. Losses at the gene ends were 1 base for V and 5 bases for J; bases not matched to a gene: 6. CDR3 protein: CASSLTSGAENNEQFF. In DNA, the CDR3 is TGCGCCAGCAGCTTGACTAGCGGGGCTGAAAACAATGAGCAGTTCTTC. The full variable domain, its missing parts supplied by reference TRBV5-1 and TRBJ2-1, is KAGVTQTPRYLIKTRGQQVTLSCSPISGHRSVSWYQQTPGQGLQFLFEYFSETQRNKGNFPGRFSGRQFSNSRSEMNVSTLELGDSALYLCASSLTSGAENNEQFFGPGTRLTVL.

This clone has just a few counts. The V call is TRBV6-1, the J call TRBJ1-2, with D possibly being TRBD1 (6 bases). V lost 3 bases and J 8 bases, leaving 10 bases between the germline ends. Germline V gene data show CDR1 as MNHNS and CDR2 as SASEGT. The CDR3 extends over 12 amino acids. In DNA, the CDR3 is TGTGCCAGCAGTGATTACAGGGACGGCTACACCTTC. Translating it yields CASSDYRDGYTF.

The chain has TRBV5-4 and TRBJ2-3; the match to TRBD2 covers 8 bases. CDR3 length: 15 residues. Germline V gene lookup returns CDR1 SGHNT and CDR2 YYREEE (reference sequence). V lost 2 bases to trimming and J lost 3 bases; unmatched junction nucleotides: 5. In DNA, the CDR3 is TGTGCCAGCAGCTTAGGAGCGGGGGTAACAGATACGCAGTATTTT. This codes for CASSLGAGVTDTQYF.

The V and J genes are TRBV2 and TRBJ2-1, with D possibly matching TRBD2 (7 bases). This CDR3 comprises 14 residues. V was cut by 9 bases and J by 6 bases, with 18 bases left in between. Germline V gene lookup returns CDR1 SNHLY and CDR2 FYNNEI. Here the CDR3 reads CARGGAGLSNEQFF. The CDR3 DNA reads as TGTGCCAGGGGGGGGGCTGGCCTGTCCAATGAGCAGTTCTTC.

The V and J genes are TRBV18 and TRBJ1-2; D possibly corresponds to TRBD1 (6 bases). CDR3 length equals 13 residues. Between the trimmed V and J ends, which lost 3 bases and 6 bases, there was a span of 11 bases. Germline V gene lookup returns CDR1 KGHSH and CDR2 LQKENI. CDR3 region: CASSPQGNNGYTF. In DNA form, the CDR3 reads TGTGCCAGCTCACCTCAGGGGAATAATGGCTACACCTTC. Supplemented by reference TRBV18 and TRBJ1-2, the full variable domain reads NAGVMQNPRHLVRRRGQEARLRCSPMKGHSHVYWYRQLPEEGLKFMVYLQKENIIDESGMPKERFSAEFPKEGPSILRIQQVVRGDSAAYFCASSPQGNNGYTFGSGTRLTVV.

The CDR3: CASGGGPYNSPLHF. CDR3 DNA: TGTGCCAGCGGCGGGGGTCCCTATAATTCACCCCTCCACTTT. The chain links TRBV28 to TRBJ1-6; D is possibly TRBD1 (5 bases). Germline-derived CDR1 and CDR2 are MDHEN and SYDVKM. Trimming shortened V by 8 bases and J by 2 bases, and 10 bases separated the two germline ends. This CDR3 is built from 14 residues.

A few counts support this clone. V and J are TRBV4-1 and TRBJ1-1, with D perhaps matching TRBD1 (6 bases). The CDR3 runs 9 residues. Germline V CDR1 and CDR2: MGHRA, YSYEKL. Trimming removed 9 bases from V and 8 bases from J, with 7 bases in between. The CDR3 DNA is TGCGCCAGAACAGGGGAAGCTTTCTTT. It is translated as CARTGEAFF.

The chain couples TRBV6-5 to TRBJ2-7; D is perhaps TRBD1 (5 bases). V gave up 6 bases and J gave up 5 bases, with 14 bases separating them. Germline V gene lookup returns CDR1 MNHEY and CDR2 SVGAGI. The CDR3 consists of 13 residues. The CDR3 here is CASSIQGYDEQYV. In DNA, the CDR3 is TGTGCCAGCAGCATTCAGGGTTACGACGAGCAGTACGTC.

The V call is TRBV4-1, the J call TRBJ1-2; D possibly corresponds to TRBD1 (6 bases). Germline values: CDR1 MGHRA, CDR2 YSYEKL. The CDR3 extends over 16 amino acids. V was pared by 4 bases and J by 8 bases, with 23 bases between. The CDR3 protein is CASSPDNSQGLKGYTF. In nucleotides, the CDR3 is TGCGCCAGCAGCCCAGACAACTCACAGGGTCTGAAAGGCTACACCTTC.

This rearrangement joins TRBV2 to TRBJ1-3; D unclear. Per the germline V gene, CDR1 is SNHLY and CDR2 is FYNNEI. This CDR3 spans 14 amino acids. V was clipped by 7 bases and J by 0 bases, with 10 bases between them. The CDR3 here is CASKIQSSGNTIYF. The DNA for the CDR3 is TGTGCCAGCAAAATACAGAGCTCTGGAAACACCATATATTTT. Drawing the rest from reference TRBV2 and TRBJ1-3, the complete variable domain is EPEVTQTPSHQVTQMGQEVILRCVPISNHLYFYWYRQILGQKVEFLVSFYNNEISEKSEIFDDQFSVERPDGSNFTLKIRSTKLEDSAMYFCASKIQSSGNTIYFGEGSWLTVV.

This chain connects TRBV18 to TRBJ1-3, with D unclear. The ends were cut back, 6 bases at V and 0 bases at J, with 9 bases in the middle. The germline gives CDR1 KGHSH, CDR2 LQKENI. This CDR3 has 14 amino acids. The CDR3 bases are TGTGCCAGCTCCGAGGGAAGCTCTGGAAACACCATATATTTT. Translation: CASSEGSSGNTIYF.

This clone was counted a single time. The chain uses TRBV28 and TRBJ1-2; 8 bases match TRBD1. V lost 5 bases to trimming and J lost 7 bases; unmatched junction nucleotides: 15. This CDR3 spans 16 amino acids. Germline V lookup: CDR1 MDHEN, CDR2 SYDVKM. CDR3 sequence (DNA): TGTGCCAGCAGTCATCCGCCCGGACAGGGAGGATCTGGCTACACCTTC. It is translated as CASSHPPGQGGSGYTF.